This T cell receptor beta chain was documented in a study of memory CD4+ T cells and cytomegalovirus serostatus. Background on the study: This sample comes from healthy Belgian adults, under 10 CMV seropositive, about 25 seronegative.

CDR1 is GTSNPN, CDR2 SVGIG, per germline (reference sequence). V was pared by 6 bases and J by 4 bases, with 7 bases between. CDR3 length: 11 amino acids. Clones were read by immunoSEQ multiplex PCR, and TCRdb kept only the in-frame ones, dropping some. Of 50,000 to 70,000 clones listed, about 70% are singletons. The sort gate was single viable CD3+CD4+CD8-CD45RO+ cells for memory CD4+ T cells. The clonotype originates from an adult in good health and CMV-seropositive. Sequencing was done on a sample of memory CD4+ T cells from blood. V is TRBV30 and J is TRBJ2-1; D possibly matches TRBD1 or TRBD2 (5 bases each). CDR3 sequence: CACGAYNEQFF. The DNA of the CDR3 is TGTGCCTGCGGGGCATACAATGAGCAGTTCTTC.